These 22 T cell receptor beta chains came from one sample sequenced in a study of shared clonotypes between healthy human individuals. Produced via immunoSEQ multiplex PCR; TCRdb's table is partial and in-frame only. The sample includes about 2.4 million clones, under 95% seen only once; the top ten take roughly 0.36%. What was sequenced was naive CD4+ T cells from PBMCs. The subset denotes: CD45RA+ positively selected. The receptors were sampled from a man aged 18 to 30 in good health. Some clones in this sample may be carry-over from other donors' samples.

The genes are TRBV11-2 and TRBJ2-4, with D perhaps assigned TRBD1 or TRBD2 (6 bases each). From germline, CDR1 is SGHAT and CDR2 FQNNGV. The CDR3 length is 16 residues. V shed 0 bases and J shed 9 bases, with 18 bases lying between them. CDR3 sequence (DNA): TGTGCCAGCAGCTTAGACGGGGGCAGGGGCAATAGCATTCAGTACTTC. Translated: CASSLDGGRGNSIQYF.

The chain carries TRBV7-9 and TRBJ1-4; TRBD1 matches 9 bases. Germline CDR1 SEHNR, CDR2 FQNEAQ (reference sequence). After removal of 5 bases from V and 8 bases from J, the junction contained 15 bases not matched to a gene. The CDR3 runs 17 residues. This CDR3 is CASSLFHYRDREEKLFF. CDR3 DNA: TGTGCCAGCAGCCTATTCCATTACCGGGACAGGGAAGAAAAACTGTTTTTT.

As DNA, the CDR3 is TGTGCCAGCGAATTAAGCAGGGGCTACGAGCAGTACTTC. This codes for CASELSRGYEQYF. This sequence joins TRBV7-9 and TRBJ2-7; D is perhaps TRBD1 (6 bases). This CDR3 has 13 residues. Germline CDR1 is SEHNR and CDR2 is FQNEAQ (reference sequence). Trimming pared 8 bases from V and 3 bases from J, leaving 14 bases between.

The rearrangement uses TRBV19 and TRBJ1-4; 7 bases are a match to TRBD1. V lost 1 base, J lost 8 bases, and 7 bases stayed unmatched. The CDR3 consists of 15 residues. In germline, CDR1 is LNHDA, CDR2 SQIVND (reference sequence). CDR3 sequence reads: CASSIVGTGDEKLFF. The CDR3, as DNA: TGTGCCAGTAGTATAGTTGGAACAGGGGACGAAAAACTGTTTTTT. The whole variable domain, filled in from reference TRBV19 and TRBJ1-4, reads DGGITQSPKYLFRKEGQNVTLSCEQNLNHDAMYWYRQDPGQGLRLIYYSQIVNDFQKGDIAEGYSVSREKKESFPLTVTSAQKNPTAFYLCASSIVGTGDEKLFFGSGTQLSVL.

The table lists this clone with a count of one. The sample contains more than one DNA sequence encoding this CDR3. This chain joins TRBV15 and TRBJ2-3; tentative D call: TRBD1 (5 bases). V shed 1 base and J shed 5 bases, with 13 bases lying between them. The CDR3 extends over 15 amino acids. Germline loops: CDR1 LNHNV, CDR2 YYDKDF (reference sequence). CDR3 nucleotide sequence: TGTGCCACCAGCAGAGGTGGGCAGGGAAGAGATACGCAGTATTTT. This translates into CATSRGGQGRDTQYF.

J is TRBJ1-2 and V is TRBV27; tentatively, D is TRBD1 (6 bases). V shed 8 bases and J shed 5 bases, with 18 bases lying between them. The length of the CDR3 is 14 residues. Germline V gene data show CDR1 as MNHEY and CDR2 as SMNVEV (reference sequence). CDR3 coding DNA: TGTGCCAGCCAACCACTGGGGGGCCGGTATGGCTACACCTTC. The encoded protein is CASQPLGGRYGYTF.

The chain recombines TRBV19 with TRBJ2-5; 8 bases fit TRBD1. V trimming: 5 bases; J trimming: 2 bases; junction bases outside the gene matches: 4. The CDR3 extends over 14 amino acids. Per the germline V gene, CDR1 is LNHDA and CDR2 is SQIVND (reference sequence). CDR3 DNA sequence: TGTGCCAGTAGTCCCCGGACAGGGCAAGAGACCCAGTACTTC. Translation: CASSPRTGQETQYF.

The J gene is TRBJ1-4, the V gene TRBV2; a possible D gene is TRBD1 (6 bases). CDR3 length: 16 residues. Deletions cut 7 bases from V and 3 bases from J, with 18 bases between. The V gene's germline CDR1 is SNHLY and CDR2 FYNNEI. For the CDR3, the DNA is TGTGCCAGCATCGAGTTATCCAGGGGTCCTAATGAAAAACTGTTTTTT. It yields the protein CASIELSRGPNEKLFF.

V gene TRBV5-1 combines with J gene TRBJ1-1; D is perhaps TRBD1 (5 bases). V was trimmed by 1 base and J by 0 bases, leaving 13 bases between them. There are 16 residues in the CDR3. From germline, CDR1 is SGHRS and CDR2 YFSETQ. For the CDR3, the DNA is TGCGCCAGCAGCTTGTCGAGGGGACCAATGAACACTGAAGCTTTCTTT. Protein product: CASSLSRGPMNTEAFF.

The V and J genes are TRBV28 and TRBJ2-1, with D perhaps being TRBD1 or TRBD2 (5 bases each). This CDR3 is 14 amino acids long. V was cut by 4 bases and J by 4 bases, with 11 bases left in between. The germline gives CDR1 MDHEN, CDR2 SYDVKM. The CDR3 region is CASSYRGAYNEQFF. In DNA, the CDR3 is TGTGCCAGCAGTTACCGGGGCGCATACAATGAGCAGTTCTTC.

The chain employs TRBV5-1 and TRBJ1-3; D ambiguous. The V and J ends lost 4 bases and 0 bases respectively, with 8 bases between them. The V gene's germline CDR1 is SGHRS and CDR2 YFSETQ. The CDR3 runs to 14 residues. The CDR3 here is CASSNPDSGNTIYF. DNA for the CDR3: TGCGCCAGCAGCAATCCAGACTCTGGAAACACCATATATTTT.

The genes are TRBV30 and TRBJ1-2, with 7 positions matching TRBD1. This CDR3 has 15 amino acids. The germline CDR1 and CDR2 sequences are GTSNPN and SVGIG (reference sequence). V was clipped by 1 base and J by 1 base; unmatched bases: 6. The CDR3 loop is CAWSAQGKINYGYTF. For the CDR3, the DNA is TGTGCCTGGAGTGCACAGGGGAAGATTAACTATGGCTACACCTTC.

This chain links TRBV18 with TRBJ1-2; TRBD1 might be the D (5 bases). CDR3 length equals 15 residues. V was shortened by 6 bases and J by 3 bases, with 17 bases between the two germline ends. CDR1 KGHSH and CDR2 LQKENI come from the germline V gene. CDR3 in DNA: TGTGCCAGCTCGCCAATTGGGGCCGGGGACTATGGCTACACCTTC. Translated: CASSPIGAGDYGYTF.

This clone has just a few counts. The same CDR3 is also encoded by other DNA sequences in this sample. The chain employs TRBV7-2 and TRBJ1-2; 7 bases match TRBD1. CDR3 size: 13 residues. Per the germline V gene, CDR1 is SGHTA and CDR2 is FQGNSA. Unmatched junction bases numbered 2, after V lost 5 bases and J lost 2 bases. CDR3: CASSPRGNYGYTF. The CDR3 DNA reads TGTGCCAGCAGCCCCAGGGGGAACTATGGCTACACCTTC.

This clone was seen a single time. The V call is TRBV6-5, the J call TRBJ2-1; D gene unclear. Germline V gives CDR1 MNHEY, CDR2 SVGAGI. V dropped 2 bases and J dropped 9 bases, with 17 bases sitting between them. The CDR3 is 15 residues long. CDR3 residues: CASSYLDSRVGEQFF. The CDR3 nucleotides are TGTGCCAGCAGTTACCTTGACTCTCGGGTGGGTGAGCAGTTCTTC.

The chain uses TRBV27 and TRBJ2-1; D unclear. Trimming removed 5 bases at V and 7 bases at J, with 12 bases between. The CDR3 sequence is 13 residues long. CDR1 is MNHEY and CDR2 is SMNVEV in the germline V gene (reference sequence). CDR3 in amino acids: CASSGLDFNEQFF. The CDR3 DNA reads TGTGCCAGCAGTGGGCTAGACTTTAATGAGCAGTTCTTC.

CDR3 in DNA: TGTGCCAGCAGTCGGAAGGCCTATGGCTACACCTTC. Residues: CASSRKAYGYTF. The V and J genes are TRBV28 and TRBJ1-2, with D unresolved. Deletions cut 5 bases from V and 4 bases from J, with 8 bases between. CDR1 and CDR2 (germline): MDHEN, SYDVKM. The CDR3 has 12 residues.

The chain is built from TRBV20-1 and TRBJ2-5; D possibly corresponds to TRBD1 (7 bases). This CDR3 spans 11 amino acids. Germline V CDR1 and CDR2: DFQATT, SNEGSKA (reference sequence). This CDR3 reads CSPDRREQQYF. The DNA for the CDR3 is TGCAGCCCGGACAGGAGGGAGCAACAGTACTTC.

This chain joins TRBV28 and TRBJ1-4; 8 nucleotides agree with TRBD1. CDR1 and CDR2 from the germline V gene are MDHEN and SYDVKM. J was trimmed by 8 bases and V by 2 bases; bases with no gene match: 13. This CDR3 has 17 residues. DNA of the CDR3: TGTGCCAGCAGTTTAAGGTCCCCCAAGAGACAGGGGGAAAAACTGTTTTTT. It specifies CASSLRSPKRQGEKLFF.

The chain combines TRBV9 with TRBJ2-6; a possible D gene is TRBD1 (5 bases). CDR1 and CDR2 (germline): SGDLS, YYNGEE. This CDR3 has 15 residues. V dropped 4 bases and J dropped 4 bases, with 12 bases sitting between them. CDR3 residues: CASSLQGSGANVLTF. The CDR3 nucleotides are TGTGCCAGCAGCCTTCAGGGTTCCGGGGCCAACGTCCTGACTTTC.

The rearrangement joins TRBV15 to TRBJ2-3; D remains unclear. The CDR3 sequence is 16 residues long. Germline assignment: CDR1 LNHNV and CDR2 YYDKDF (reference sequence). V gave up 4 bases and J gave up 5 bases, with 19 bases separating them. CDR3 amino acids: CATSTRLLGTQDTQYF. The CDR3 nucleotides are TGTGCCACCAGCACTAGATTATTAGGTACTCAAGATACGCAGTATTTT.

The rearrangement links TRBV28 to TRBJ1-5, with 10 bases identical to TRBD1. V lost 4 bases to trimming and J lost 0 bases; unmatched junction nucleotides: 9. CDR3 length: 18 amino acids. CDR1 is MDHEN, CDR2 SYDVKM, per germline. CDR3: CASSWDRGSKYSNQPQHF. In nucleotides, the CDR3 is TGTGCCAGCAGTTGGGACAGGGGAAGCAAGTATAGCAATCAGCCCCAGCATTTT.